This paragraph covers one TCR beta chain sequence. The antigen remains unidentified. The CDR3 runs 14 residues. The germline CDR1 and CDR2 sequences are MNHEY and SVGAGI. Trimming stripped 6 bases from V and 6 bases from J, with 16 bases between. This sample stems from a study of cytomegalovirus exposure and HLA in healthy donors. Study conclusions and caveats: Later work found most CMV-associated TCR beta chains apparently HLA-restricted. A later analysis, which compared TCR beta chains of equal frequency, found the HLA-associated ones more clonally expanded.

A multiplex PCR was run with 60 Vbeta primers and 13 Jbeta primers. Here immunoSEQ multiplex PCR was the method, and the copy in TCRdb shows in-frame clones only, minus some. The data hold approximately 300,000 clones, with about 80% observed a single time. Input material: PBMCs. This rearrangement joins TRBV6-5 to TRBJ2-3; D remains unclear. The source is a girl aged 2-10 years in good health and CMV-seronegative. The CDR3 is CASRVGGLTDTQYF. The CDR3 nucleotides are TGTGCCAGCAGGGTAGGTGGGCTCACGGATACGCAGTATTTT.